This T cell receptor beta chain was observed in a study of molecular identifiers for immune sequencing clone quantification. One entry per CDR3 protein, called by TCRdb with MiXCR from the PCR reads. This table has about 36,000 distinct CDR3 sequences, about 18% appearing once. Trimming took 4 bases from V and 3 from J, leaving 4 bases between them. This CDR3 is 11 amino acids long. General study points: Barcode sharing among identical TCR molecules could make large clones appear smaller. The share of molecules held by clones above 20 RNA copies was over 97% in effector cells and under 1% in naive cells.

Within the sample, this clonotype is medium-sized. Its antigen is undetermined. The clonotype originates from a human donor in good health. Some libraries in this study had Jurkat cell RNA spiked in. Sample: naive CD8+ T cells from blood, with Jurkat cell RNA spiked in. Subset here: FACS-sorted CD8+CD4-CCR7+CD45RA+ naive T cells. This chain links TRBV12-3 or TRBV12-4 with TRBJ2-7; D is uncertain. The CDR3 spells CASSYSYEQYF. In DNA, the CDR3 is TGTGCCAGCAGTTATAGCTACGAGCAGTACTTC.